This entry concerns a single T cell receptor beta chain. This clonotype showed up just a few times. Its antigen is unknown. No quality values exist for individual bases; no much larger clone is one base distant. This entry belongs to a study of vaccination and CD4 T cells after COVID-19 (dated by TCRdb to between 2021 and 2024). General notes on the study: Convalescent patients had a positive SARS-CoV-2 result on nasal swab PCR, and of these patients, some ten had mild disease and one had severe disease. Overlapping spike peptide pools from SARS-CoV-2 and from the common cold coronaviruses HCoV-NL63, HCoV-OC43 and HCoV-229E were used as culture stimuli. Participants received two doses of either the Pfizer-BioNTech BNT162b2 vaccine (n=8) or the Moderna mRNA-1273 vaccine (n=2). Control cultures received a CEFX viral epitope pool as the positive control, an HIV-1 Nef peptide pool as the negative control, or no peptide. In under twelve COVID-19 convalescent patients and a handful of infection-naive healthy vaccine recipients, researchers compared the spike-specific CD4+ TCR repertoire from before mRNA vaccination with the repertoire from after. In the convalescent cohort there were six males and four females, among whom were two Hispanic individuals, seven Caucasians, two Asians and one multiracial person. Post-vaccine blood samples were collected a median of around 10 weeks after the second vaccine dose, ranging from roughly 12 to 250 days. Post-COVID blood samples from convalescent patients were collected a median of 101 days after diagnosis, with a range of roughly 35 to 170 days.

Trimming removed 3 bases from V and 0 bases from J; the gene matches leave 10 bases unexplained. Including the terminal cysteine and phenylalanine, the CDR3 comprises 17 residues. The entry retains the CDR3 DNA only, 51 bases that are in frame from base 1. For CDR1 and CDR2, the germline V gene (reference sequence) lists DFQATT and SNEGSKA. Libraries were prepared through PCR. DNA from cultured CD4+ T cells was subjected to TCR sequencing with the Oncomine TCR Beta short-read assay at the Johns Hopkins FTIC core. Genomic DNA was extracted from the cultured CD4+ T cells with the QIAamp micro DNA kit. Oncomine TCR Beta libraries from cultured CD4+ T cells were pooled with unique dual indexes and sequenced on an Illumina iSeq 100. The original pipeline was this. Non-productive sequences were filtered out, and CDR3s that did not start with C, did not end with F or W, or were shorter than 7 amino acids were discarded. Antigen-specific clonotypes were identified using the MANAFEST web application through comparison of peptide-stimulated wells with reference and other culture wells. Positive clones required FDR below 0.05, an odds ratio above 5, and productive frequency above 0.1% in at least two of three replicate wells. A clonotype was classed as cross-reactive if the clonotype showed significant expansion both in SARS-CoV-2 spike wells and in at least one common cold coronavirus spike condition. Similarity between CDR3 sequences was evaluated in R version 3.6.1 using Levenshtein distances (stringdist) and unrooted phylogenetic trees (ape). TCRdb reprocessing: public reads trimmed at Q25 with fastp, clones called with MiXCR, in-frame beta chains kept. Under each unique CDR3 protein, matching rows form one entry showing the most common genes and DNA. The V and J calls and clone size are TCRdb's, not the authors'. This sample has approximately 14,000 distinct CDR3 sequences in its table, and 53% of those were observed once. The top ten clones comprise about 12% of the sample.

Explained via the paper, the treatment or condition label denotes: 10-day PBMC culture with coronavirus spike peptide pools or control peptides (ViraFEST assay). The ViraFEST assay was used in the study, in which antigen-specific T cells were expanded with peptide pools and expanded clonotypes were subsequently identified by TCR sequencing. The convalescent patients' positive SARS-CoV-2 PCR tests fell between March and December 2020, which was before the Alpha, Beta and Delta variants emerged in the United States. More than 1.5 million PBMCs per well were cultured in IMDM with roughly 5.5% human AB serum and 8.5 to 10 IU/ml IL-2, plus 10 ug/ml peptide pools. On days 3 and 7, half of the culture medium was replaced with fresh IL-2-containing medium. Once the cells had been in culture for around ten days, the EasySep CD4+ T cell isolation kit was used to isolate CD4+ T cells by negative selection. Ficoll-Paque Plus gradient centrifugation was used to isolate PBMCs from whole blood, and the isolated PBMCs were then either used fresh or cryopreserved at -140C. Triplicate wells were generally used for each culture condition.

Results the study describes overall, beyond this receptor: Nearly all vaccine-specific clones in convalescent patients (304 of 307) were mono-reactive for SARS-CoV-2 spike rather than cross-reactive with common cold coronaviruses. In convalescent patients, a median about 86% of post-vaccine SARS-CoV-2-reactive clones were detected only after vaccination, suggesting vaccine-specific priming. Relatively few convalescent patients were included in the study, and early timepoints after natural infection were not analyzed. The median count of SARS-CoV-2-reactive clonotypes went up from approximately 22 after infection to a few dozen after vaccination, although the change was not significant.

The source is a human donor who had recovered from COVID-19. The rearranged chain carries TRBV20-1 and TRBJ1-5; 8 bases in the middle match TRBD1. Sequenced: CD4+ T cells from blood, cultured in vitro. The nucleotides read TGCAGTGCTAGTATACAGGGGGGGGTATATAGCAATCAGCCCCAGCATTTT. Translated, this is CSASIQGGVYSNQPQHF.